The 20 T cell receptor beta chains given below trace back to one sample, sequenced in a study of human T cells and chemical hapten exposure. TCRdb called the RACE reads again in MiXCR, with one record for every CDR3 protein. The sample yields 95,000 to 150,000 distinct CDR3 sequences, roughly 13% seen once. The time point was: pre-sensitization, week 0. Treatment specified: therapeutic diphenylcyclopropenone sensitization with weekly scalp DPC. This material consisted of whole blood, taken in connection with sensitization to the hapten diphenylcyclopropenone (DPC). The receptor source for this set is a woman under 30 with alopecia areata. Some clones in this sample may be carry-over from other donors' samples.

The chain links TRBV7-2 to TRBJ2-7, with 8 bases aligning to TRBD1. The CDR3 is 16 amino acids. CDR1 SGHTA and CDR2 FQGNSA come from the germline V gene. V lost 1 base, J lost 9 bases, and 14 bases stayed unmatched. In DNA, the CDR3 is TGTGCCAGCAGCTTAGAGTTTGGGACAGGCAACCACCGGCAGTACTTC. Its translation is CASSLEFGTGNHRQYF.

The sample holds a few counts of this clonotype. The J gene is TRBJ1-2, the V gene TRBV7-9; D perhaps matches TRBD1 (6 bases). There are 15 residues in the CDR3. Between the trimmed V and J ends, which lost 7 bases and 10 bases, there was a span of 25 bases. Germline CDR1 reads SEHNR; CDR2 reads FQNEAQ (reference sequence). In nucleotides, the CDR3 is TGTGCCAGCAACCCCCGTATTGAGGGGGGCATGCCCTACACCTTC. It specifies CASNPRIEGGMPYTF.

This sequence joins TRBV12-3 or TRBV12-4 and TRBJ1-3; TRBD1 might be the D (6 bases). With 5 bases removed from V and 2 bases from J, the gap between germline ends came to 10 bases. This CDR3 has 14 residues. The CDR3 nucleotides are TGTGCCAGCAGTCAGGGGATCCCTGGAAACACCATATATTTT. It translates to CASSQGIPGNTIYF.

There are a few counts of this clonotype. The chain has TRBV24-1 and TRBJ2-1; D remains unclear. Trimming took 4 bases from V and 0 from J, leaving 6 bases between them. From germline, CDR1 is KGHDR and CDR2 SFDVKD. The CDR3 spans 14 residues. The CDR3 spells CATSDADSYNEQFF. CDR3 bases: TGTGCCACCAGTGACGCCGACTCCTACAATGAGCAGTTCTTC.

The sample holds a few counts of this clonotype. The chain couples TRBV19 to TRBJ1-5; tentatively, D is TRBD1 (5 bases). This CDR3 region has 15 residues. The V gene's germline CDR1 is LNHDA and CDR2 SQIVND (reference sequence). V was shortened by 1 base and J by 3 bases, with 10 bases between the two germline ends. The chain's CDR3 is CASSIGGGYNQPQHF. For the CDR3, the DNA is TGTGCCAGTAGTATAGGCGGGGGGTACAATCAGCCCCAGCATTTT.

This clonotype was recorded a few times. V usage is TRBV4-1 and J usage is TRBJ1-1; the D gene is possibly TRBD1 (5 bases). Trimming left V 0 bases short and J 1 base short, with 12 bases between. This CDR3 is 16 amino acids long. Germline V CDR1 and CDR2: MGHRA, YSYEKL. The CDR3 here is CASSQEGRAWNTEAFF. DNA for the CDR3: TGCGCCAGCAGCCAAGAAGGCAGGGCTTGGAACACTGAAGCTTTCTTT.

This sequence joins TRBV10-3 and TRBJ1-1, with a possible D match to TRBD1 (5 bases). There are 12 residues in the CDR3. Germline V gene lookup returns CDR1 ENHRY and CDR2 SYGVKD. V shed 5 bases and J shed 10 bases, with 14 bases lying between them. The CDR3 protein is CAISPGTATAFF. The CDR3 bases are TGTGCCATCAGTCCCGGGACCGCGACAGCTTTCTTT.

This clonotype was detected a few times. This sequence joins TRBV20-1 and TRBJ2-7; D may match TRBD1 or TRBD2 (5 bases each). Trimming cost V 1 base and J 0 bases, with 10 bases left between them. The CDR3 loop spans 14 amino acids. In germline, CDR1 is DFQATT, CDR2 SNEGSKA (reference sequence). The CDR3 DNA sequence: TGCAGTGCTAGAGTGGCAGGGAGCTCCTACGAGCAGTACTTC. Translated, it gives CSARVAGSSYEQYF.

This clonotype was detected ten times or more. The chain has TRBV6-4 and TRBJ1-1; 8 nucleotides line up with TRBD1. This CDR3 has 13 amino acids. Trimming removed 3 bases from V and 3 bases from J; junction bases left unmatched: 0. Germline values: CDR1 MRHNA, CDR2 SNTAGT. The CDR3 loop reads CASSEDRDTEAFF. In DNA form, the CDR3 reads TGTGCCAGCAGTGAGGACAGGGACACTGAAGCTTTCTTT.

The CDR3 DNA is TGCAGTGCTAGGGACCGGACAGAAGTTAATCAGCCCCAGCATTTT. Its protein is CSARDRTEVNQPQHF. The chain has TRBV20-1 and TRBJ1-5; tentative D call: TRBD1 (6 bases). Germline V lookup: CDR1 DFQATT, CDR2 SNEGSKA (reference sequence). The CDR3 totals 15 residues. V lost 3 bases and J lost 4, with 16 bases in between.

This chain uses TRBV12-3 or TRBV12-4 with TRBJ2-2; 10 positions match TRBD2. This CDR3 spans 14 amino acids. V was pared by 6 bases and J by 6 bases, with 4 bases of the junction left unmatched. The CDR3 DNA sequence: TGTGCCAGCAGCCTGCTAGCGGGGGCCGGGGAGCTGTTTTTT. This sequence encodes CASSLLAGAGELFF.

V gene TRBV6-2 or TRBV6-3 combines with J gene TRBJ2-2; the D gene is possibly TRBD2 (5 bases). This CDR3 has 14 amino acids. CDR1 and CDR2 (germline): MNHEY, SVGEGT. Trimming took off 5 bases at V and 6 bases at J, with 13 bases between the two ends. CDR3 nucleotide sequence: TGTGCCAGCAGTCAGCTAGCTGTGCCCGGGGAGCTGTTTTTT. This sequence encodes CASSQLAVPGELFF.

The chain carries TRBV4-3 and TRBJ2-3, with D possibly being TRBD1 or TRBD2 (5 bases each). In germline, CDR1 is LGHNA, CDR2 YSLEER. CDR3 size: 16 residues. Trimming pared 1 base from V and 2 bases from J, leaving 13 bases between. CDR3 DNA sequence: TGCGCCAGCAGCCAAGTTAGGGGCGGGCACACAGATACGCAGTATTTT. Its translation is CASSQVRGGHTDTQYF.

This clonotype was seen at least ten times. V gene TRBV29-1 combines with J gene TRBJ1-4; unclear D gene. Germline lookup yields CDR1 SQVTM and CDR2 ANQGSEA. V lost 7 bases and J lost 4, with 7 bases in between. This CDR3 is 11 amino acids long. The CDR3 nucleotides are TGCAGCGGGCGGTATAATGAAAAACTGTTTTTT. This encodes CSGRYNEKLFF. Full variable domain (outside the CDR3, taken from reference TRBV29-1 and TRBJ1-4): SAVISQKPSRDICQRGTSLTIQCQVDSQVTMMFWYRQQPGQSLTLIATANQGSEATYESGFVIDKFPISRPNLTFSTLTVSNMSPEDSSIYLCSGRYNEKLFFGSGTQLSVL.

The chain carries TRBV7-6 and TRBJ2-2, with 8 bases matching TRBD2. Germline V gene data show CDR1 as SGHVS and CDR2 as FNYEAQ. The CDR3 length is 16 residues. The junction had 6 bases not matched to a gene; V was cut back by 0 bases and J by 6 bases. Here the CDR3 DNA reads TGTGCCAGCAGCTTAGCCCCGGGGGGGCCGGCCGGGGAGCTGTTTTTT. Amino acids: CASSLAPGGPAGELFF.

This clonotype appeared a few times. This chain uses TRBV18 with TRBJ1-5; the D gene is possibly TRBD1 (5 bases). Germline V CDR1 and CDR2: KGHSH, LQKENI. V was trimmed by 4 bases and J by 1 base, leaving 11 bases between them. The CDR3 contains 15 residues. CDR3 DNA sequence: TGTGCCAGCTCACGGGGAAGGGACAGCAATCAGCCCCAGCATTTT. This codes for CASSRGRDSNQPQHF.

In this sample, this clonotype turned up a few times. The chain employs TRBV12-3 or TRBV12-4 and TRBJ1-5; 9 bases agree with TRBD1. CDR3 size: 15 residues. The ends lost 5 bases at V and 2 bases at J; junction bases unmatched: 4. The CDR3 sequence: CASSRDRDGNQPQHF. The CDR3 DNA is TGTGCCAGCAGTCGGGACAGGGATGGCAATCAGCCCCAGCATTTT.

This chain connects TRBV21-1 to TRBJ1-4; TRBD1 was called by the table and not checked on the DNA. TRBV21-1 is a known pseudogene. The CDR3 contains 18 residues. The CDR3: CASSSRRRGGRANEKLFF. CDR3 nucleotides: TGTGCCAGCAGCTCCCGTCGGAGGGGGGGTAGGGCTAATGAAAAACTGTTTTTT.

Ten or more counts support this clonotype. The genes are TRBV18 and TRBJ1-6; 11 positions agree with TRBD1. The V segment lost 1 base and the J segment 7 bases; nucleotides outside the gene matches: 3. CDR3 size: 16 residues. CDR1 KGHSH and CDR2 LQKENI come from the germline V gene. The CDR3 DNA reads as TGTGCCAGCTCACCACGAGGGACAGGGGGAAATTCACCCCTCCACTTT. This gives the protein CASSPRGTGGNSPLHF.

At least ten counts were recorded for this clonotype. The V call is TRBV2, the J call TRBJ2-1, with TRBD2 matching over 9 bases. Per germline, CDR1 SNHLY and CDR2 FYNNEI. This CDR3 contains 14 residues. Trimming took 4 bases from V and 8 from J; bases not matched to a gene: 6. CDR3 protein: CASSVLGLAHEQFF. The CDR3 nucleotides are TGTGCCAGCAGTGTCCTGGGACTAGCCCATGAGCAGTTCTTC.